This paragraph covers one T cell receptor (beta chain) sequence. Its antigen is as yet unknown. This sample was included in a study of cytomegalovirus exposure and HLA in healthy donors. The overall study: The same platform as the roughly 700 first-cohort repertoires was used for the 100 to 150 validation repertoires, a later analysis reported. General study points: TCR beta chains numbering some 160 were designated cytomegalovirus-associated. High sensitivity and specificity were reportedly achieved when the classifier diagnosed cytomegalovirus status.

Profiled with immunoSEQ multiplex PCR; TCRdb holds only in-frame clones, not every one. The repertoire includes tens of thousands of clones, over 95% of them detected once, and over 2% sits in the top ten. Separation from the roughly 670-subject first cohort characterized the roughly 110-subject validation cohort, to which the donors belonged. CDR1 is LNHDA, CDR2 SQIVND, per germline (reference sequence). There are 14 residues in the CDR3. The V end lost 7 bases, the J end lost 1 base, and 13 bases lay between the germline ends. The chain has TRBV19 and TRBJ1-2, with no clear D. Specimen: PBMCs. The clonotype originates from a man between 18 and 29 years old in good health and CMV-seronegative. The CDR3 spells CASITPGVNYGYTF. The CDR3 nucleotides are TGTGCCAGTATCACTCCCGGGGTTAACTATGGCTACACCTTC.